This T cell receptor beta chain emerged from a study of metastatic and nonmetastatic thyroid tumors. TCRdb re-analyzed the PCR reads through MiXCR. The sample includes 43,000 or so clones, roughly 3.9% of them seen just once. This clone was detected many times. CDR3 length: 15 amino acids. In germline, CDR1 is SGHNT, CDR2 YYREEE (reference sequence). V shed 4 bases, J shed 6 bases, and the junction held 8 bases outside the gene matches. Ahead of thyroid surgery, no patient had received treatment of any kind. The sequencing input was blood. The chain links TRBV5-4 to TRBJ2-1; 9 bases align to TRBD2. The receptor's source is a female donor with papillary thyroid cancer or a benign thyroid nodule (not recorded which). Some clones in this sample may be carry-over from other donors' samples. CDR3 sequence reads: CASSLTSGALNEQFF. CDR3 nucleotides: TGTGCCAGCAGCCTGACTAGCGGAGCCCTCAATGAGCAGTTCTTC. Variable domain in full (rest from reference TRBV5-4 and TRBJ2-1): ETGVTQSPTHLIKTRGQQVTLRCSSQSGHNTVSWYQQALGQGPQFIFQYYREEENGRGNFPPRFSGLQFPNYSSELNVNALELDDSALYLCASSLTSGALNEQFFGPGTRLTVL.